Below, 4 T cell receptor beta chains from the same sample are listed, as sequenced in a study of blood T cell repertoires in COVID-19. Libraries were prepared by immunoSEQ multiplex PCR; TCRdb keeps only in-frame clonotypes and omits some of them. Altogether around 380,000 clones are present, about four fifths being singletons, with the ten largest covering more than 0.85%. Material for sequencing was peripheral blood. These receptors came from a human donor with acute or convalescent COVID-19. The donor label of this sample is uncertain.

The chain carries TRBV7-9 and TRBJ2-1; 7 nucleotides agree with TRBD2. J gave up 0 bases and V 5 bases, and 4 bases lay outside the gene matches. Per germline, CDR1 SEHNR and CDR2 FQNEAQ (reference sequence). The CDR3 contains 15 residues. The CDR3 sequence is CASSGRESSYNEQFF. The CDR3, as DNA: TGTGCCAGCAGCGGGCGGGAGAGCTCCTACAATGAGCAGTTCTTC.

The chain uses TRBV19 and TRBJ1-2; 7 bases fit TRBD1. Germline values: CDR1 LNHDA, CDR2 SQIVND (reference sequence). J lost 4 bases, V lost 5 bases, and 10 bases had no gene match. The CDR3 has 15 amino acids. The chain's CDR3 is CASSDSGQSIYGYTF. CDR3 in DNA: TGTGCCAGTAGTGATTCGGGACAGTCCATCTATGGCTACACCTTC.

The V gene is TRBV21-1, the J gene TRBJ1-4; the table names TRBD1, a call not compared with the DNA. TRBV21-1 is a pseudogene locus. The CDR3 is made up of 17 amino acids. CDR3 loop: CASSVRDRDATNEKLFF. For the CDR3, the DNA is TGTGCCAGCAGCGTCCGGGACAGGGATGCAACTAATGAAAAACTGTTTTTT.

The chain combines TRBV7-2 with TRBJ1-2; D gene ambiguous. Deletions cut 5 bases from V and 0 bases from J, with 10 bases between. Per germline, CDR1 SGHTA and CDR2 FQGNSA. The CDR3 totals 14 residues. The CDR3 nucleotides read TGTGCCAGCAGCCCCGCGCCTACTAACTATGGCTACACCTTC. Translating gives CASSPAPTNYGYTF.